These 10 T cell receptor beta chains share one sample of origin, sequenced in a study of blood T cell repertoires in COVID-19. Only in-frame clones appear in the TCRdb table, and some are missing; sequencing was by immunoSEQ multiplex PCR. The table lists roughly 140,000 clones, roughly 85% of them singletons. Sequencing was carried out using peripheral blood. The receptors originated from a man between 50 and 59 years old with acute or convalescent COVID-19.

The V gene is TRBV10-2, the J gene TRBJ2-7; D gene uncertain. V gave up 7 bases and J gave up 6 bases, with 16 bases separating them. The CDR3 is 13 residues long. CDR1 and CDR2 from the germline V gene are WSHSY and SAAADI. Here the CDR3 DNA reads TGCGCCAGCACTATCGAGGATTCTACCGAGCAGTACTTC. Translated: CASTIEDSTEQYF.

V gene TRBV2 combines with J gene TRBJ2-6; 8 bases agree with TRBD1. The CDR3 spans 14 residues. The V gene's germline CDR1 is SNHLY and CDR2 FYNNEI. V shed 6 bases, J shed 2 bases, and the junction held 0 bases outside the gene matches. CDR3 coding DNA: TGTGCCAGCAGGGGACAGGCTGGGGCCAACGTCCTGACTTTC. Its protein product is CASRGQAGANVLTF. The full variable domain, completed using reference TRBV2 and TRBJ2-6, is EPEVTQTPSHQVTQMGQEVILRCVPISNHLYFYWYRQILGQKVEFLVSFYNNEISEKSEIFDDQFSVERPDGSNFTLKIRSTKLEDSAMYFCASRGQAGANVLTFGAGSRLTVL.

CDR3 DNA: TGTGCCAGTAGTAACTCAGGGGGCGTGGTAGATACGCAGTATTTT. Its protein product is CASSNSGGVVDTQYF. The chain carries TRBV19 and TRBJ2-3, with 8 bases fitting TRBD1. J gave up 5 bases and V 4 bases, and 8 bases lay outside the gene matches. There are 15 residues in the CDR3. Per the germline V gene, CDR1 is LNHDA and CDR2 is SQIVND (reference sequence).

The J gene is TRBJ2-1, the V gene TRBV3-1 (or the pseudogene TRBV3-2); 8 bases are a match to TRBD2. Per germline, CDR1 LGHDT and CDR2 YNNKEL (reference sequence). After removal of 1 base from V and 9 bases from J, the junction contained 2 bases not matched to a gene. This CDR3 comprises 13 residues. This CDR3 is CASSQASGSEQFF. DNA for the CDR3: TGTGCCAGCAGCCAAGCAAGCGGGAGTGAGCAGTTCTTC.

This clone was detected once. The chain is built from TRBV7-9 and TRBJ1-4; D gene uncertain. The germline CDR1 and CDR2 sequences are SEHNR and FQNEAQ (reference sequence). The V end lost 1 base, the J end lost 4 bases, and 13 bases lay between the germline ends. The CDR3 contains 16 residues. For the CDR3, the DNA is TGTGCCAGCAGCTTAGGAGAGGTTTCGGTTAATGAAAAACTGTTTTTT. It encodes CASSLGEVSVNEKLFF.

This chain joins TRBV6-1 and TRBJ1-5; D gene ambiguous. The ends were cut back, 2 bases at V and 3 bases at J, with 14 bases in the middle. The CDR3 is made up of 16 amino acids. Per germline, CDR1 MNHNS and CDR2 SASEGT. The CDR3 is CASSEYGERDNQPQHF. The CDR3 DNA reads as TGTGCCAGCAGTGAATACGGGGAAAGGGACAATCAGCCCCAGCATTTT.

The chain is built from TRBV6-2 or TRBV6-3 and TRBJ2-3; 9 nucleotides match TRBD2. V was clipped by 5 bases and J by 1 base; unmatched bases: 4. Per germline, CDR1 MNHEY and CDR2 SVGEGT. The CDR3 loop spans 15 amino acids. In DNA, the CDR3 is TGTGCCAGCAGTCACCGACTAGCGGGCACAGATACGCAGTATTTT. Protein sequence: CASSHRLAGTDTQYF.

A single count supports this clone. J is TRBJ1-5 and V is TRBV18; the match to TRBD1 covers 7 bases. The CDR3 runs 15 residues. Germline CDR1 reads KGHSH; CDR2 reads LQKENI. V trimming: 0 bases; J trimming: 6 bases; junction bases outside the gene matches: 5. The CDR3 region is CASSPPGQGVQPQHF. The CDR3 region has the DNA TGTGCCAGCTCACCACCGGGCCAGGGGGTTCAGCCCCAGCATTTT.

The rearrangement uses TRBV10-3 and TRBJ2-7; TRBD1 matches 9 bases. Germline V lookup: CDR1 ENHRY, CDR2 SYGVKD. This CDR3 region has 13 residues. Germline trimming cut 11 bases from V and 3 bases from J; bases unmatched to any gene: 8. The CDR3 bases are TGTGCCGCCTGGACAGGGGCGGGCTACGAGCAGTACTTC. Translation: CAAWTGAGYEQYF.

This clone was found once. The chain uses TRBV5-6 and TRBJ2-7; 14 positions match TRBD2. After removal of 3 bases from V and 5 bases from J, the junction contained 1 base not matched to a gene. There are 14 residues in the CDR3. Germline V gives CDR1 SGHDT, CDR2 YYEEEE. CDR3 in DNA: TGTGCCAGCAGCTCGGGACTAGCGGGAGACGAGCAGTACTTC. Translation gives CASSSGLAGDEQYF.